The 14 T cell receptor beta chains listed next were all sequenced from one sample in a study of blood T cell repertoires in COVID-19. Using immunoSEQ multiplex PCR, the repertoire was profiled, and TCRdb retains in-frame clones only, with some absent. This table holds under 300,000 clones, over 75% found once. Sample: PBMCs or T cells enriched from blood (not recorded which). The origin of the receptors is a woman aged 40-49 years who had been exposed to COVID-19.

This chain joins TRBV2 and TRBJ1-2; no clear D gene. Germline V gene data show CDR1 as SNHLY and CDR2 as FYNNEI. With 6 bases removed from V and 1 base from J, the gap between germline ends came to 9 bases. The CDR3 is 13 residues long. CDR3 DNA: TGTGCCAGCAGAGGAGTTAATAACTATGGCTACACCTTC. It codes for CASRGVNNYGYTF. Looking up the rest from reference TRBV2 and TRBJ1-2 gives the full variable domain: EPEVTQTPSHQVTQMGQEVILRCVPISNHLYFYWYRQILGQKVEFLVSFYNNEISEKSEIFDDQFSVERPDGSNFTLKIRSTKLEDSAMYFCASRGVNNYGYTFGSGTRLTVV.

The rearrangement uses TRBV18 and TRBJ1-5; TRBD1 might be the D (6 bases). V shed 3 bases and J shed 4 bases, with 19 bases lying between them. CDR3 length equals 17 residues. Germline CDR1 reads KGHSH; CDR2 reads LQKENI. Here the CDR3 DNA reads TGTGCCAGCTCACCCCCGATCAGCCAGGGGATGAATCAGCCCCAGCATTTT. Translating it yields CASSPPISQGMNQPQHF.

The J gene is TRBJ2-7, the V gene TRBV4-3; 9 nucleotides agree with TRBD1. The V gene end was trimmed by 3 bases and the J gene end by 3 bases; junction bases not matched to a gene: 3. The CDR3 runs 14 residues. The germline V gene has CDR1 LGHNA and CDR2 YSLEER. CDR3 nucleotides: TGCGCCAGCAGCCATCCGGGACAGGGCTACGAGCAGTACGTC. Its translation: CASSHPGQGYEQYV.

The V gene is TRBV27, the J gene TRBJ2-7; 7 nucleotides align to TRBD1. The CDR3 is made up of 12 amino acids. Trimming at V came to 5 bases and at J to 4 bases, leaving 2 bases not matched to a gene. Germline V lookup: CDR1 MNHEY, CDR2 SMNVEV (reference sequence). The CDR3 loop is CASSDRVYEQYF. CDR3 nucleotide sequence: TGTGCCAGCAGTGACAGGGTTTACGAGCAGTACTTC.

The CDR3 DNA is TGTGCCAGCAGTGGGCGGACAGGGGGCGGAATAGCCGGCTACACCTTC. This codes for CASSGRTGGGIAGYTF. The chain links TRBV27 to TRBJ1-2, with 11 nucleotides matching TRBD1. This CDR3 region has 16 residues. Germline CDR1 and CDR2: MNHEY and SMNVEV (reference sequence). The V gene end was trimmed by 5 bases and the J gene end by 8 bases; junction bases not matched to a gene: 13.

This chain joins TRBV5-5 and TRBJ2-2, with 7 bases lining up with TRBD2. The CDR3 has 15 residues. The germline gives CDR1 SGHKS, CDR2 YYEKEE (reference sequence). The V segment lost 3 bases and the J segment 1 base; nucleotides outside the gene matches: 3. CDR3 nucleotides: TGTGCCAGCAGCTGGGCTAGCGGGAACACCGGGGAGCTGTTTTTT. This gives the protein CASSWASGNTGELFF.

In DNA form, the CDR3 reads TGCGCCAGCAGCTTGGCCGCGGGGGAATTGAACACTGAAGCTTTCTTT. This codes for CASSLAAGELNTEAFF. This sequence joins TRBV5-1 and TRBJ1-1; D perhaps matches TRBD1 (5 bases). This CDR3 spans 16 amino acids. From germline, CDR1 is SGHRS and CDR2 YFSETQ. The V end was cut by 0 bases, the J end by 0 bases, with 12 bases between. Looking up the rest from reference TRBV5-1 and TRBJ1-1 gives the full variable domain: KAGVTQTPRYLIKTRGQQVTLSCSPISGHRSVSWYQQTPGQGLQFLFEYFSETQRNKGNFPGRFSGRQFSNSRSEMNVSTLELGDSALYLCASSLAAGELNTEAFFGQGTRLTVV.

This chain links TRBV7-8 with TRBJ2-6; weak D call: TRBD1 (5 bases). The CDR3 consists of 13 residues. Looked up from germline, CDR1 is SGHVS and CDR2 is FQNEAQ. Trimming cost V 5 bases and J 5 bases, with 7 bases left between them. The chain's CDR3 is CASSADRANVLTF. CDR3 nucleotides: TGTGCCAGCAGCGCGGACAGGGCCAACGTCCTGACTTTC.

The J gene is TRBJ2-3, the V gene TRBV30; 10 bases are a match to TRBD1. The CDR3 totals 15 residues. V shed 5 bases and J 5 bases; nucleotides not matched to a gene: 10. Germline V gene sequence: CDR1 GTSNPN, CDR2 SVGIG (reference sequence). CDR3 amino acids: CAWGTGTGVGDTQYF. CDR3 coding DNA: TGTGCCTGGGGAACCGGGACAGGGGTGGGAGATACGCAGTATTTT.

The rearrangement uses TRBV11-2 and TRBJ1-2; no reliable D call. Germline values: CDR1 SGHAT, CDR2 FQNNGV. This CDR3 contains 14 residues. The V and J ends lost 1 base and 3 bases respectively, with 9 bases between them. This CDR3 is CASSLGTTDYGYTF. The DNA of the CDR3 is TGTGCCAGCAGCTTAGGAACAACCGACTATGGCTACACCTTC. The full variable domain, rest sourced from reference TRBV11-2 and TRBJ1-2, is EAGVAQSPRYKIIEKRQSVAFWCNPISGHATLYWYQQILGQGPKLLIQFQNNGVVDDSQLPKDRFSAERLKGVDSTLKIQPAKLEDSAVYLCASSLGTTDYGYTFGSGTRLTVV.

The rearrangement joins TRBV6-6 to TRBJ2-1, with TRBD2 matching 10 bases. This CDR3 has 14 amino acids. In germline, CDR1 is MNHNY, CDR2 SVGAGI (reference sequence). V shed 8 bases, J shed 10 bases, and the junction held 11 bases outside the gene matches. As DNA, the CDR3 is TGTGCCAGCGCTATAGCGGGAGGCGGCGGGGAGCAGTTCTTC. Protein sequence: CASAIAGGGGEQFF.

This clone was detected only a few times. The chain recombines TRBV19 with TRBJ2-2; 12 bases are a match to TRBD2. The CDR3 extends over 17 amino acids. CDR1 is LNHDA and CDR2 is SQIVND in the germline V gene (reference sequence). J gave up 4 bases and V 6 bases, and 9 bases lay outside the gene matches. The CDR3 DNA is TGTGCCAGTAGCCGAGACGGACTAGCGGGACCCACCGGGGAGCTGTTTTTT. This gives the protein CASSRDGLAGPTGELFF.

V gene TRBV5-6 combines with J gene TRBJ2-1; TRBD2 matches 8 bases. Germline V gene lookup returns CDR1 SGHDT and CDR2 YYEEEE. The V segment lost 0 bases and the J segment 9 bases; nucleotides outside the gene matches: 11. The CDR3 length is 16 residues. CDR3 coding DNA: TGTGCCAGCAGCTTGGTTCAGCGGGAGCGCCGAGGTGAGCAGTTCTTC. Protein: CASSLVQRERRGEQFF.

The chain's CDR3 is CASSIEARAPYGYTF. The DNA for the CDR3 is TGTGCCAGTAGTATAGAGGCGAGGGCCCCCTATGGCTACACCTTC. V usage is TRBV19 and J usage is TRBJ1-2; D is uncertain. This CDR3 is 15 amino acids long. The V and J ends lost 0 bases and 4 bases respectively, with 12 bases between them. Per germline, CDR1 LNHDA and CDR2 SQIVND (reference sequence).